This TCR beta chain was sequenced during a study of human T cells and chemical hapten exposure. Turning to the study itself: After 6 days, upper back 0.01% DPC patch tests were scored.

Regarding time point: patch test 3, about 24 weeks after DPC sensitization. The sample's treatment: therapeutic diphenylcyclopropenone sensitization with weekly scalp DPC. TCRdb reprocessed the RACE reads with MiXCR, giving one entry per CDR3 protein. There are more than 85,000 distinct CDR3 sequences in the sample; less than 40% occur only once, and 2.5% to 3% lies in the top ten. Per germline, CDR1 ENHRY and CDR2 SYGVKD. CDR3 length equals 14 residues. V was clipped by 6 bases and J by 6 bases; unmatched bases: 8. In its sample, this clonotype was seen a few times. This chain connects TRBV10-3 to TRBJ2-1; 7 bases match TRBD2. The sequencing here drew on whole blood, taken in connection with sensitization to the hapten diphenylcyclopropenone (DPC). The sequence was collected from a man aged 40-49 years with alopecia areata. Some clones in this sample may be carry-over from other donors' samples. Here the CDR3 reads CAISLGLPSNEQFF. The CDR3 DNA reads TGTGCCATCAGCCTGGGACTACCGAGCAATGAGCAGTTCTTC.